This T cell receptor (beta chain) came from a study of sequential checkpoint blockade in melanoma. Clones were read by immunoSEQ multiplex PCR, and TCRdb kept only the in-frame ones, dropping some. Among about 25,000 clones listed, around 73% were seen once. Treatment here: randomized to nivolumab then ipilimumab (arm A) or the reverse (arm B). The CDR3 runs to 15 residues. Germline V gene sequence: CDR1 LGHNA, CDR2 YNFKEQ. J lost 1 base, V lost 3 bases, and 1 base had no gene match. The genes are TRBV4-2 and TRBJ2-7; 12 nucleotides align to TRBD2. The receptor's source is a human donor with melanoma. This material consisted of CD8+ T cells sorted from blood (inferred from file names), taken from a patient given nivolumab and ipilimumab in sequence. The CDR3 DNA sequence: TGTGCCAGCAGCCACACTAGCGGGGGGTCCTACGAGCAGTACTTC. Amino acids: CASSHTSGGSYEQYF.